This T cell receptor beta chain is drawn from a study of tumor and adjacent non-tumor tissue in lung cancer (dated by TCRdb to between 2018 and 2020). At the level of the whole study: Patients with adenocarcinoma (about 12), squamous cell carcinoma (2) and small cell lung cancer (1) were included in the cohort. Bulk TCRbeta repertoires were compared between lung tumor tissue and matched distant non-tumor lung tissue obtained from 15 lung cancer patients. A total of 95 million to 150 million productive TCRbeta reads were generated by sequencing, corresponding to an average of roughly 4 million reads per sample. The 15 or so patients were aged roughly 30 to 80 years, included about ten men and 5 women, and had TNM stage I to III disease. For each patient, one tumor sample and one normal lung sample were taken, giving some 33 paired specimens that underwent TCRbeta CDR3 sequencing.

Overall results and qualifications from the work: Peripheral blood was not sequenced, so blood TCRbeta repertoires were not examined in the lung cancer patients of the study. Tumor tissue showed significantly greater TCR diversity (inverse Simpson) than normal lung tissue (approximately 430 vs 150, P = 0.0075, Mann-Whitney U test). The top 100 clones made up a significantly larger cumulative share of the repertoire in normal lung than in tumor tissue. With only roughly 16 patients in the cohort, the authors noted that larger samples and more detailed clinical data are needed. The sequencing platform is not named in the methods, and unique molecular identifiers are not mentioned. Younger patients had significantly higher TCR diversity, and higher tumor TCR diversity was associated with shorter overall and disease-free survival.

RNA was isolated from bulk unsorted tissue, and RNA quality was assessed with a NanoDrop ND-1000 and an Agilent 2100. Normal lung samples were distant non-tumor tissue taken more than 3 cm from the tumor edge. Newly diagnosed lung cancer patients without prior chemotherapy who had been admitted for thoracic surgery in China between August and November 2014 were enrolled as donors. Anyone who had undergone radiotherapy or chemotherapy before, or who had another cancer at the same time, was left out of the study. Surgical tissue pieces of roughly 1-2.2 cm3 were preserved in RNAlater solution and stored at -80 °C until use. The library was built by means of multiplex PCR. This sample was sequenced with an Illumina HiSeq 2500. TCRbeta libraries were built by three rounds of nested PCR using primers (Table S4), following protocols modified from ARM-PCR. Before sequencing, PCR products in the 200-500 bp range were cut out of the gel and cleaned up using the QIAquick gel extraction kit. The authors' analysis ran thus. Reads were cleaned using Trimmomatic, were merged into complete CDR3 sequences using FLASH, and were assigned to V(D)J germline segments using MiTCR. VDJtools was used to compute clonal diversity as the inverse Simpson's index. A read counted as productive if the sequence was in-frame and lacked a premature stop codon. The public reads were reanalyzed by TCRdb: fastp trimming at Q25, MiXCR alignment, in-frame beta chains only. Every entry covers one CDR3 protein and lists the most common genes and DNA from its rows. Clone size and V and J calls follow TCRdb, not the original study. A total of 40,000 or so distinct CDR3 sequences appear in this sample, approximately 57% of them only once. The ten largest clones take up about 41% of the sample.

Comments on this clonotype: Its cognate antigen has yet to be identified. No base quality values were provided; no much bigger clone lies one nucleotide off.

The sequence was collected from a man in his fifties with non-small cell lung cancer. Sequencing input: distant non-tumor lung tissue.

CDR3 reads: CSVGGTGGREQFF. In nucleotide form, the sequence is TGCAGCGTTGGGGGGACAGGGGGCCGCGAGCAGTTCTTC. The V gene is TRBV29-1 and the J gene is TRBJ2-7, with 12 bases in between that match TRBD1. The J call could be wrong; TRBJ2-1 is a better fit for the DNA end. Taken from the germline V gene, the CDR1 and CDR2 loops are SQVTM and ANQGSEA. There are 13 amino acids in the CDR3, from cysteine to phenylalanine inclusive. Solely the CDR3 DNA is kept, with 39 bases framed from the first base.